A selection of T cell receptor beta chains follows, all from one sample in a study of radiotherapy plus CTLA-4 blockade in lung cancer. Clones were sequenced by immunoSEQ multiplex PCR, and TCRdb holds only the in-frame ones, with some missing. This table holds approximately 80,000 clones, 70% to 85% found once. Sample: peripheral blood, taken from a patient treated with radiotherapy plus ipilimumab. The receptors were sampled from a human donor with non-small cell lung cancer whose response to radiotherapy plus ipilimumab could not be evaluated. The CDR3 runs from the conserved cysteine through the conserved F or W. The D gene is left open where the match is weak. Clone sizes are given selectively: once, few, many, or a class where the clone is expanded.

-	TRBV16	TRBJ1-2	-	CASSQSESLNYGYTF	TGTGCCAGCAGCCAATCGGAGTCTTTGAACTATGGCTACACCTTC
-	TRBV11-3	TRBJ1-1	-	CASSPGGMNTEAFF	TGTGCCAGCAGCCCGGGGGGTATGAACACTGAAGCTTTCTTT
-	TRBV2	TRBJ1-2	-	CASSDVLGGGYGYTF	TGTGCCAGCAGTGACGTATTAGGGGGGGGCTATGGCTACACCTTC
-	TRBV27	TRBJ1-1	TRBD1	CASSFMDRAAEAFF	TGTGCCAGCAGTTTCATGGACAGGGCGGCTGAAGCTTTCTTT
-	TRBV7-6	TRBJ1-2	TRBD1	CASSAGQFVGYTF	TGTGCCAGCAGCGCGGGACAGTTCGTTGGCTACACCTTC
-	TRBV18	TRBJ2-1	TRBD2	CASSALAGGYNEQFF	TGTGCCAGCTCGGCACTAGCGGGAGGGTACAATGAGCAGTTCTTC
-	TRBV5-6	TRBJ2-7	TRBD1	CASGTGSYEQYF	TGTGCCAGTGGGACAGGTTCCTACGAGCAGTACTTC
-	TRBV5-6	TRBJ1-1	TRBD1	CASSPLFRQGRTEAFF	TGTGCCAGCAGCCCCCTCTTTCGACAGGGGCGGACTGAAGCTTTCTTT
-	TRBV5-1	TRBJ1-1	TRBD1	CASSHPGQGPLNTEAFF	TGCGCCAGCAGCCATCCGGGACAGGGTCCCCTAAACACTGAAGCTTTCTTT
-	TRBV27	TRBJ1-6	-	CASSYKGYSPLHF	TGTGCCAGCAGTTACAAGGGGTATTCACCCCTCCACTTT
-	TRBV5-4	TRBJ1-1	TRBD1	CASSGVGGLNTEAFF	TGTGCCAGCAGTGGTGTAGGGGGCTTGAACACTGAAGCTTTCTTT
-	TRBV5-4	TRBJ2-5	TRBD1	CASSLDRVETQYF	TGTGCCAGCAGCCTGGACAGGGTGGAGACCCAGTACTTC
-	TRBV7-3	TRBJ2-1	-	CASSLKAGLSNEQFF	TGTGCCAGCAGCTTAAAGGCAGGGTTATCTAATGAGCAGTTCTTC
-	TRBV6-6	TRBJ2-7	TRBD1	CASSYSSTGGLHEQYF	TGTGCCAGCAGTTACTCATCAACAGGGGGCCTTCACGAGCAGTACTTC
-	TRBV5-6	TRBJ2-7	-	CASSSNDNYEQYF	TGTGCCAGCAGCTCTAACGACAACTACGAGCAGTACTTC
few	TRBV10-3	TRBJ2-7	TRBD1	CAISAGTGSYEQYF	TGTGCCATCAGTGCTGGGACAGGCTCCTACGAGCAGTACTTC
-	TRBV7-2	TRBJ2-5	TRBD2	CASSLGLAGPTQETQYF	TGTGCCAGCAGCTTAGGACTAGCGGGGCCGACCCAAGAGACCCAGTACTTC
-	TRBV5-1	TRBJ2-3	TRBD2	CASSWAAGGFPGTDTQYF	TGCGCCAGCAGCTGGGCAGCGGGGGGGTTCCCCGGCACAGATACGCAGTATTTT
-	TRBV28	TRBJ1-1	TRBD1	CASIPGQGGMNTEAFF	TGTGCCAGCATTCCGGGACAGGGGGGTATGAACACTGAAGCTTTCTTT
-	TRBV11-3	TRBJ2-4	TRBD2	CASSFQGIAGDIQYF	TGTGCCAGCAGCTTCCAGGGGATAGCGGGGGACATTCAGTACTTC
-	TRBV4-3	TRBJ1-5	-	CASSQSRAGPEYSNQPQHF	TGCGCCAGCAGCCAAAGCCGGGCAGGGCCCGAATATAGCAATCAGCCCCAGCATTTT
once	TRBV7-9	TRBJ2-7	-	CASSLAHRPYEQYF	TGTGCCAGCAGCTTAGCGCACAGACCCTACGAGCAGTACTTC
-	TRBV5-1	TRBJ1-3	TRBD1	CASSYGDRDLNTIYF	TGCGCCAGCAGCTACGGCGACAGGGATTTAAACACCATATATTTT